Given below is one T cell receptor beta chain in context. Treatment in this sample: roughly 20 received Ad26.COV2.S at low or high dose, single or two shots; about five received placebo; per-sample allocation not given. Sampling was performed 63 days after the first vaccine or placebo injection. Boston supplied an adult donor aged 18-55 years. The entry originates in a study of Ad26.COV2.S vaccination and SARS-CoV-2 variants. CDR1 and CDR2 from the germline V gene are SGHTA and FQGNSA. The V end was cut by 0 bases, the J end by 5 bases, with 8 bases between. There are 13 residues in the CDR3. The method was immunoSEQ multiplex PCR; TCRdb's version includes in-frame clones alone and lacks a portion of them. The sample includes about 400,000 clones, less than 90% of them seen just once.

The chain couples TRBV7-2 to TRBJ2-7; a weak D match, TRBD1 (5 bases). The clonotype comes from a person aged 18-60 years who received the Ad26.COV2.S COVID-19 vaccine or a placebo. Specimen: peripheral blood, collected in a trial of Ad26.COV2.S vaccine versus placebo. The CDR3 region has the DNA TGTGCCAGCAGCTTAGCAGGGGTTGACGAGCAGTACTTC. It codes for CASSLAGVDEQYF.